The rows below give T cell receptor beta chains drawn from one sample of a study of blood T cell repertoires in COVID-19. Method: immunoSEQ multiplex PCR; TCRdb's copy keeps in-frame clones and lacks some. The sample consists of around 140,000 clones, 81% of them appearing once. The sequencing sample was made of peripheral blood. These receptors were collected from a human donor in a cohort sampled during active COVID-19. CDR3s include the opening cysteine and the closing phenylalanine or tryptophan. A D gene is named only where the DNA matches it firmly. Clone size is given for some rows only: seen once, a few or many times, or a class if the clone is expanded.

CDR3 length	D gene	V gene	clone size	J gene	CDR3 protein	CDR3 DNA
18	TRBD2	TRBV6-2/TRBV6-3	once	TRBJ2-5	CASSYVGGSGRVLETQYF	TGTGCCAGCAGTTACGTGGGTGGAAGCGGGAGGGTCCTAGAGACCCAGTACTTC
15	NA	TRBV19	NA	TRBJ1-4	CASSGTGTTLEKLFF	TGTGCCAGTAGTGGTACCGGGACAACACTTGAAAAACTGTTTTTT
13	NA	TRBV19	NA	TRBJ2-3	CASSSRGIDTQYF	TGTGCCAGTAGTTCACGGGGGATAGATACGCAGTATTTT
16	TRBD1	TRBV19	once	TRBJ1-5	CASSRRGQGSRQPQHF	TGTGCCAGTAGTAGACGGGGACAGGGAAGCAGGCAGCCCCAGCATTTT
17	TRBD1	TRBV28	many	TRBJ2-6	CASSMTGDPSGANVLTF	TGTGCCAGCAGTATGACAGGGGACCCCTCTGGGGCCAACGTCCTGACTTTC
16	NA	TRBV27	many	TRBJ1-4	CASSPPGRALPLKLFF	TGTGCCAGCAGTCCCCCGGGCAGGGCGTTGCCTTTGAAACTGTTTTTT
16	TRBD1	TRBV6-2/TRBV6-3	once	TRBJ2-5	CASSYSWDRGSETQYF	TGTGCCAGCAGTTACTCGTGGGACAGGGGGTCGGAGACCCAGTACTTC
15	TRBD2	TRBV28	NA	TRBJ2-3	CASSSPGLGTDTQYF	TGTGCCAGCAGTTCCCCGGGACTAGGAACAGATACGCAGTATTTT
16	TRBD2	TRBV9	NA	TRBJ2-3	CASSGRTSGNTDTQYF	TGTGCCAGCAGCGGGCGGACTAGCGGGAACACAGATACGCAGTATTTT
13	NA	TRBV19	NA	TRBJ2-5	CASSTGHQETQYF	TGTGCCAGTAGCACAGGGCACCAAGAGACCCAGTACTTC
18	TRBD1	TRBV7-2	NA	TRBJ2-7	CASSLVVGPGQVPYEQYF	TGTGCCAGCAGCTTAGTAGTTGGGCCGGGACAGGTACCCTACGAGCAGTACTTC
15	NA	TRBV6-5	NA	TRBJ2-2	CASSYYRELTGELFF	TGTGCCAGCAGTTACTACAGGGAGTTAACCGGGGAGCTGTTTTTT
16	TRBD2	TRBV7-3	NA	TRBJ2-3	CASSPSAGLGLDTQYF	TGTGCCAGCAGCCCTTCCGCGGGACTAGGTCTAGATACGCAGTATTTT
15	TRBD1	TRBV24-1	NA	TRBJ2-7	CATSDSGTGGYEQYF	TGTGCCACCAGTGATTCTGGGACAGGGGGCTACGAGCAGTACTTC
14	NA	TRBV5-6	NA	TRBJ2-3	CASSLKTGYGVRYF	TGTGCCAGCAGCCTCAAAACGGGGTACGGAGTGAGGTATTTT
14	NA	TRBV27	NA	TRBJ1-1	CASFDVGLNTEAFF	TGTGCCAGCTTCGATGTGGGGCTAAACACTGAAGCTTTCTTT
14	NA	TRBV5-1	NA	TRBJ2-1	CASSWGTHYNEQFF	TGCGCCAGCAGCTGGGGGACTCACTACAATGAGCAGTTCTTC
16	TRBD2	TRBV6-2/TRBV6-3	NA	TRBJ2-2	CASSYSGAGGTGELFF	TGTGCCAGCAGTTACTCCGGGGCGGGAGGCACCGGGGAGCTGTTTTTT
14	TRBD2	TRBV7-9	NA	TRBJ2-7	CASSLGTSWYEQYF	TGTGCCAGCAGCTTAGGGACTAGTTGGTACGAGCAGTACTTC
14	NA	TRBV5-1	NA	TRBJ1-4	CASRSSSTNEKLFF	TGCGCCAGCCGAAGCTCCTCAACTAATGAAAAACTGTTTTTT
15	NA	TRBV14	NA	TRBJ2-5	CASSQVRGAAETQYF	TGTGCCAGCAGCCAAGTCCGGGGGGCCGCAGAGACCCAGTACTTC
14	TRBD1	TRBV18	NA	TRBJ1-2	CASSPGQGFYGYTF	TGTGCCAGCTCACCGGGACAGGGTTTCTATGGCTACACCTTC
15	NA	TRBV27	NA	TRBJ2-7	CASSFFSGVIYEQYF	TGTGCCAGCTCCTTTTTCTCGGGAGTTATCTACGAGCAGTACTTC
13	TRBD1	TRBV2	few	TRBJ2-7	CASSGQGGYEQYF	TGTGCCAGCAGCGGACAGGGTGGCTACGAGCAGTACTTC
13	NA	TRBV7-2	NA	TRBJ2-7	CASSPGQTYEQYF	TGTGCCAGCAGCCCCGGACAGACCTACGAGCAGTACTTC
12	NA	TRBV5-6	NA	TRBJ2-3	CASSFYTDTQYF	TGTGCCAGCAGCTTCTATACAGATACGCAGTATTTT
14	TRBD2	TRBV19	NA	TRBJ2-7	CASRNRAGDYEQYF	TGTGCCAGTAGAAATAGAGCGGGAGACTACGAGCAGTACTTC
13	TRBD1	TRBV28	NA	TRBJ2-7	CASSHGQGREQYF	TGTGCCAGCAGTCACGGACAGGGGCGCGAGCAGTACTTC
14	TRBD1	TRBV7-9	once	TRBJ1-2	CASRQRTGNYGYTF	TGTGCCAGCAGACAACGGACAGGAAACTATGGCTACACCTTC
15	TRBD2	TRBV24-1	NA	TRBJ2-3	CATSDRTSVTDTQYF	TGTGCCACCAGTGATAGGACTAGCGTCACAGATACGCAGTATTTT
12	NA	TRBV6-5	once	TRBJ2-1	CASRTSRNEQFF	TGTGCCAGCAGAACTAGTAGAAATGAGCAGTTCTTC
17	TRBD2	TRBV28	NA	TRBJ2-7	CASSPIGLAGGGREQYF	TGTGCCAGCAGTCCTATAGGACTAGCGGGAGGGGGTAGGGAGCAGTACTTC
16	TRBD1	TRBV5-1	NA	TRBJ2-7	CASSLNPQGPQGEQYF	TGCGCCAGCAGCTTGAACCCACAGGGGCCCCAGGGCGAGCAGTACTTC
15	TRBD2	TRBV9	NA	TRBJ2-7	CASSVALAGGYEQYF	TGTGCCAGCAGCGTAGCACTAGCGGGAGGATACGAGCAGTACTTC
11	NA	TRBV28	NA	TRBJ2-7	CASSLTYEQYF	TGTGCCAGCAGCCTTACCTACGAGCAGTACTTC
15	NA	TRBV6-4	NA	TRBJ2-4	CASRSPEEGKNIQYF	TGTGCCAGCAGATCCCCCGAGGAGGGCAAAAACATTCAGTACTTC
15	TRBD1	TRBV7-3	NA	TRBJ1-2	CASSLTGAGNYGYTF	TGTGCCAGCAGCCTGACAGGGGCAGGGAACTATGGCTACACCTTC
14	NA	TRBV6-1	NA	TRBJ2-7	CASSEGTAYYEQYF	TGTGCCAGCAGTGAAGGGACAGCATACTACGAGCAGTACTTC
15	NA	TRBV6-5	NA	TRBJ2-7	CASSYSDTPSYEQYF	TGTGCCAGCAGTTACTCCGACACCCCCTCCTACGAGCAGTACTTC
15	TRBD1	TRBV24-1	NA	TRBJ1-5	CATSAMGQGDQPQHF	TGTGCCACCAGTGCTATGGGACAGGGTGATCAGCCCCAGCATTTT
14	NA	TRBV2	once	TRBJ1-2	CASSWTAADYGYTF	TGTGCCAGCAGCTGGACAGCTGCGGACTATGGCTACACCTTC
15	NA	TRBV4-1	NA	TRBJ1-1	CASSQARGFLHEAFF	TGCGCCAGCAGCCAAGCAAGGGGATTCTTGCATGAAGCTTTCTTT
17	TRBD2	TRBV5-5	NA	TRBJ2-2	CASSSGLVGGSTGELFF	TGTGCCAGCAGCTCCGGCTTGGTGGGAGGGTCCACCGGGGAGCTGTTTTTT
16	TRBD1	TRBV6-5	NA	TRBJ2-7	CASSYPRDRERLEQYF	TGTGCCAGCAGTTACCCACGGGACAGAGAGCGCCTCGAGCAGTACTTC
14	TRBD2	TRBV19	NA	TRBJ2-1	CASTLAGGDNEQFF	TGCGCCAGTACTCTAGCGGGAGGTGACAATGAGCAGTTCTTC
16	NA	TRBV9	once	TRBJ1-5	CASSARGDKGSQPQHF	TGTGCCAGCAGCGCCCGGGGGGACAAAGGCAGCCAGCCCCAGCATTTT
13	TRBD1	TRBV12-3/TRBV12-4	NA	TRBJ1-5	CASSKTGTGPQHF	TGTGCCAGCAGCAAGACAGGGACAGGGCCCCAGCATTTT
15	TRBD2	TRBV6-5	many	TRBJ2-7	CASSPPSGGTYEQYF	TGTGCCAGCAGTCCCCCTAGCGGGGGGACCTACGAGCAGTACTTC
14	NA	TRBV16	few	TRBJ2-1	CASSQQTGTNEQFF	TGTGCCAGCAGCCAACAGACAGGTACCAATGAGCAGTTCTTC
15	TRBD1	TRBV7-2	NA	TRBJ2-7	CASSTDWTGGREQYF	TGTGCCAGCAGCACTGATTGGACAGGGGGCCGCGAGCAGTACTTC
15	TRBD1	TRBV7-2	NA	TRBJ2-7	CASSLDRGEIYEQYF	TGTGCCAGCAGCTTAGACAGGGGGGAGATCTACGAGCAGTACTTC